A single sample gave rise to the 10 T cell receptor beta chains below, sequenced in a study of blood T cell repertoires in COVID-19. Some clones are missing from TCRdb's copy, which holds only in-frame ones; the method was immunoSEQ multiplex PCR. The sample yields 300,000 to 400,000 clones, around 87% seen once. The sample taken for sequencing was peripheral blood. The receptors derive from a woman aged 50 to 65 with COVID-19, enrolled during active disease.

The chain is built from TRBV5-6 and TRBJ2-5, with TRBD1 matching over 10 bases. V was pared by 5 bases and J by 3 bases, with 10 bases of the junction left unmatched. The CDR3 runs 16 residues. CDR1 is SGHDT and CDR2 is YYEEEE in the germline V gene. As DNA, the CDR3 is TGTGCCAGCAGTCGCCCCGGACAGGGGGTCAAAGAGACCCAGTACTTC. It translates to CASSRPGQGVKETQYF.

This chain joins TRBV19 and TRBJ2-5, with 9 bases that match TRBD1. From germline, CDR1 is LNHDA and CDR2 SQIVND (reference sequence). CDR3 size: 13 residues. Losses at the gene ends were 5 bases for V and 4 bases for J; bases not matched to a gene: 2. The CDR3 spells CASSGTGSETQYF. CDR3 in DNA: TGTGCCAGTAGTGGGACAGGGTCAGAGACCCAGTACTTC.

The V and J genes are TRBV7-2 and TRBJ1-1; 9 bases fit TRBD1. V shed 3 bases, J shed 5 bases, and the junction held 7 bases outside the gene matches. This CDR3 is 15 amino acids long. From germline, CDR1 is SGHTA and CDR2 FQGNSA. CDR3 bases: TGTGCCAGCAGCTTTCAAGGGACAGGGCAAACTGAAGCTTTCTTT. Translation gives CASSFQGTGQTEAFF.

The chain has TRBV7-2 and TRBJ1-2, with 10 bases that match TRBD1. J lost 5 bases, V lost 6 bases, and 9 bases had no gene match. The germline CDR1 and CDR2 sequences are SGHTA and FQGNSA. The CDR3 is 15 amino acids. The DNA for the CDR3 is TGTGCCAGCAGAAGGACAGGGGGTGGCAAGTATGGCTACACCTTC. It yields the protein CASRRTGGGKYGYTF.

J is TRBJ1-2 and V is TRBV15; D unclear. Germline V gene lookup returns CDR1 LNHNV and CDR2 YYDKDF (reference sequence). The CDR3 is made up of 16 amino acids. V lost 4 bases and J 0 bases, leaving 15 bases between the germline ends. CDR3 region: CATSTSGLRANYGYTF. The DNA of the CDR3 is TGTGCCACCAGCACTAGCGGGCTAAGGGCTAACTATGGCTACACCTTC.

The V and J genes are TRBV15 and TRBJ1-2; TRBD1 might be the D (6 bases). V was clipped by 0 bases and J by 4 bases, with 12 bases between them. Germline CDR1 is LNHNV and CDR2 is YYDKDF (reference sequence). CDR3 length: 15 residues. CDR3 nucleotide sequence: TGTGCCACCAGCAGAGATCTGACAGGCGCCTATGGCTACACCTTC. Translated: CATSRDLTGAYGYTF.

This clone was seen just once. The chain recombines TRBV4-1 with TRBJ2-4, with D possibly matching TRBD2 (7 bases). The CDR3 spans 17 residues. Germline values: CDR1 MGHRA, CDR2 YSYEKL. V lost 1 base and J lost 6, with 19 bases in between. The CDR3 reads CASSQVGAGEMGNIQYF. The CDR3 DNA reads TGCGCCAGCAGCCAAGTGGGGGCGGGAGAGATGGGAAACATTCAGTACTTC.

V is TRBV20-1 and J is TRBJ2-1, with 11 bases aligning to TRBD2. With 3 bases clipped from V and 7 bases from J, the junction kept 8 bases outside the gene matches. In germline, CDR1 is DFQATT, CDR2 SNEGSKA (reference sequence). CDR3 length: 15 amino acids. The CDR3 region is CSASDRLAGINEQFF. In DNA, the CDR3 is TGCAGTGCTAGTGACCGACTAGCGGGAATAAATGAGCAGTTCTTC.

The chain combines TRBV7-8 with TRBJ2-5; no definite D call. The length of the CDR3 is 12 residues. Between the trimmed V and J ends, which lost 2 bases and 5 bases, there was a span of 6 bases. Germline CDR1 and CDR2: SGHVS and FQNEAQ. Here the CDR3 reads CASSLRRETQYF. CDR3 nucleotides: TGTGCCAGCAGCTTAAGGCGGGAGACCCAGTACTTC.

This chain links TRBV30 with TRBJ1-4, with D perhaps matching TRBD1 (6 bases). Trimming removed 3 bases from V and 5 bases from J, with 13 bases in between. The CDR3 totals 14 residues. Germline V lookup: CDR1 GTSNPN, CDR2 SVGIG (reference sequence). The CDR3 loop reads CAWRPGGANEKLFF. The CDR3 nucleotides are TGTGCCTGGAGGCCGGGGGGGGCAAATGAAAAACTGTTTTTT. Full variable domain (remainder filled in from reference TRBV30 and TRBJ1-4): SQTIHQWPATLVQPVGSPLSLECTVEGTSNPNLYWYRQAAGRGLQLLFYSVGIGQISSEVPQNLSASRPQDRQFILSSKKLLLSDSGFYLCAWRPGGANEKLFFGSGTQLSVL.